The next 16 T cell receptor beta chains were all read from a single sample in a study of a mutant IDH1 vaccine in newly diagnosed glioma (dated by TCRdb to 2020 to 2022). Taken with the paper, the label for time point translates to: week 35, safety follow-up. Every vaccine dose consisted of 300 ug of a 20-mer mutant IDH1 peptide in Montanide, administered subcutaneously together with topical imiquimod. The method behind the library was the immunoSEQ multiplex PCR assay. As stored in TCRdb, this immuneACCESS dataset retains in-frame rearrangements with V and J assigned. A fraction of the clones does not appear; measured against another copy, unresolved V genes explain less than half of the discrepancy, and the remainder lacks a known reason. This sample holds roughly 32,000 clones; about four fifths were observed only once. Clones ranked in the top ten supply about 3.2% of the sample. What these receptors recognize is not known.

The sequencing used PBMCs, collected from a glioma patient whose treatment included an IDH1 peptide vaccine. The receptors derive from a man aged 40-49 years with glioma. Some clones in this sample may be carry-over from other donors' samples.

This clone was picked up one time. The chain is built from TRBV5-8 and TRBJ1-6; no reliable D call. V was clipped by 1 base and J by 10 bases, with 15 bases between them. The CDR3 sequence is 15 residues long. CDR1 is SGHTS and CDR2 is YDEGEE in the germline V gene. CDR3 sequence reads: CASSLPGILVSPLHF. CDR3 nucleotides: TGTGCCAGCAGCTTGCCAGGAATCCTAGTATCACCCCTCCACTTT.

The CDR3 DNA reads as TGTGCCAGCTCGCCCAGGGGAGACGAGCAGTACTTC. Its translation is CASSPRGDEQYF. The genes are TRBV18 and TRBJ2-7; tentatively, D is TRBD1 (6 bases). Germline CDR1 and CDR2: KGHSH and LQKENI. V was cut by 6 bases and J by 5 bases, with 11 bases left in between. This CDR3 comprises 12 residues.

V usage is TRBV27 and J usage is TRBJ2-1; D is unresolved. Germline CDR1 MNHEY, CDR2 SMNVEV (reference sequence). Trimming cost V 3 bases and J 1 base, with 7 bases left between them. CDR3 size: 14 residues. The CDR3 DNA reads as TGTGCCAGCAGTTTGATGGGGTCCTACAATGAGCAGTTCTTC. Protein product: CASSLMGSYNEQFF.

The V and J genes are TRBV27 and TRBJ1-1; no definite D call. This CDR3 is built from 13 residues. In germline, CDR1 is MNHEY, CDR2 SMNVEV (reference sequence). V lost 8 bases and J lost 4, with 14 bases in between. The CDR3 region has the DNA TGTGCCAGCGGATGGGGAAGGGTCACTGAAGCTTTCTTT. Its protein product is CASGWGRVTEAFF.

This clone was seen only once. The chain employs TRBV19 and TRBJ1-1, with 8 bases that match TRBD1. The V gene's germline CDR1 is LNHDA and CDR2 SQIVND (reference sequence). This CDR3 has 15 residues. V lost 3 bases, J lost 1 base, and 4 bases stayed unmatched. The CDR3 protein is CASSIPGTGNTEAFF. The CDR3 DNA sequence: TGTGCCAGTAGTATCCCAGGGACAGGGAACACTGAAGCTTTCTTT. Full variable domain (rest looked up from reference TRBV19 and TRBJ1-1): DGGITQSPKYLFRKEGQNVTLSCEQNLNHDAMYWYRQDPGQGLRLIYYSQIVNDFQKGDIAEGYSVSREKKESFPLTVTSAQKNPTAFYLCASSIPGTGNTEAFFGQGTRLTVV.

This clone was observed once. The chain employs TRBV7-2 and TRBJ1-1; unclear D gene. CDR1 SGHTA and CDR2 FQGNSA come from the germline V gene. The CDR3 consists of 15 residues. V dropped 2 bases and J dropped 3 bases, with 13 bases sitting between them. The CDR3 sequence is CASSLMWGSDTEAFF. CDR3 nucleotides: TGTGCCAGCAGCTTAATGTGGGGATCGGACACTGAAGCTTTCTTT.

The J gene is TRBJ2-2, the V gene TRBV13, with 8 bases matching TRBD2. CDR3 length: 18 amino acids. From germline, CDR1 is PRHDT and CDR2 FYEKMQ (reference sequence). The J segment lost 4 bases and the V segment lost 5 bases, leaving 15 bases of the junction unmatched. The CDR3 loop reads CASSHNSEAGGSTGELFF. The CDR3 region has the DNA TGTGCCAGCAGCCACAACTCCGAGGCGGGGGGTAGCACCGGGGAGCTGTTTTTT.

The gene calls are TRBV27 and TRBJ1-2; unclear D gene. This CDR3 is 13 amino acids long. V was clipped by 3 bases and J by 2 bases, with 7 bases between them. The V gene's germline CDR1 is MNHEY and CDR2 SMNVEV (reference sequence). In DNA form, the CDR3 reads TGTGCCAGCAGTTTGGGTGCCAACTATGGCTACACCTTC. It codes for CASSLGANYGYTF.

This sequence joins TRBV5-4 and TRBJ1-1; D remains unclear. Trimming cost V 3 bases and J 4 bases, with 13 bases left between them. Germline CDR1 reads SGHNT; CDR2 reads YYREEE (reference sequence). The CDR3 covers 14 residues. CDR3 coding DNA: TGTGCCAGCAGCTGGTTGAGGGAAGGCACTGAAGCTTTCTTT. Translated, it gives CASSWLREGTEAFF.

The chain employs TRBV5-1 and TRBJ2-3; no reliable D call. Germline V gene lookup returns CDR1 SGHRS and CDR2 YFSETQ. CDR3 length: 15 residues. Trimming removed 2 bases from V and 6 bases from J, with 16 bases in between. The CDR3 coding sequence is TGCGCCAGCAGCTTTAATGGTCGAACTGATGATACGCAGTATTTT. Translated: CASSFNGRTDDTQYF. The variable domain in full, completed from reference TRBV5-1 and TRBJ2-3, reads KAGVTQTPRYLIKTRGQQVTLSCSPISGHRSVSWYQQTPGQGLQFLFEYFSETQRNKGNFPGRFSGRQFSNSRSEMNVSTLELGDSALYLCASSFNGRTDDTQYFGPGTRLTVL.

This sequence joins TRBV5-6 and TRBJ2-5; 11 bases map to TRBD2. J gave up 5 bases and V 0 bases, and 12 bases lay outside the gene matches. CDR3 size: 18 residues. Germline-derived CDR1 and CDR2 are SGHDT and YYEEEE. The DNA of the CDR3 is TGTGCCAGCAGCTTGGCCATAGCGGGGGGGCCGATCGGGGAGACCCAGTACTTC. Translation: CASSLAIAGGPIGETQYF.

The chain links TRBV10-3 to TRBJ2-7; the match to TRBD2 covers 9 bases. The germline gives CDR1 ENHRY, CDR2 SYGVKD. The junction had 10 bases not matched to a gene; V was cut back by 0 bases and J by 4 bases. The CDR3 is 17 residues long. The CDR3 DNA is TGTGCCATCAGTGAGTCCGGCGGGGGGGTTCACATGTACGAGCAGTACTTC. Translating gives CAISESGGGVHMYEQYF.

This chain joins TRBV7-2 and TRBJ1-5; D call uncertain. The V and J ends lost 5 bases and 0 bases respectively, with 11 bases between them. Germline lookup yields CDR1 SGHTA and CDR2 FQGNSA. The CDR3 extends over 15 amino acids. CDR3 sequence: CASSQSGDSNQPQHF. DNA of the CDR3: TGTGCCAGCAGCCAATCCGGGGATAGCAATCAGCCCCAGCATTTT.

This clone was found once. V is TRBV5-4 and J is TRBJ2-1; D unclear. The CDR3 spans 15 residues. Germline lookup yields CDR1 SGHNT and CDR2 YYREEE (reference sequence). V lost 0 bases and J 6 bases, leaving 13 bases between the germline ends. The CDR3 spells CASSLGEKELNEQFF. CDR3 bases: TGTGCCAGCAGCTTGGGGGAAAAGGAGCTCAATGAGCAGTTCTTC.

This clone has a handful of counts. This chain links TRBV27 with TRBJ1-1; 10 positions match TRBD1. Germline CDR1 is MNHEY and CDR2 is SMNVEV (reference sequence). The CDR3 has 15 amino acids. J gave up 4 bases and V 4 bases, and 6 bases lay outside the gene matches. The CDR3 DNA reads as TGTGCCAGCAGTTACCGGACAGGGGGGGCCACTGAAGCTTTCTTT. Translation: CASSYRTGGATEAFF.

The rearrangement joins TRBV9 to TRBJ2-1; 9 positions match TRBD1. The germline V gene has CDR1 SGDLS and CDR2 YYNGEE. The V segment lost 3 bases and the J segment 8 bases; nucleotides outside the gene matches: 9. CDR3 length equals 15 residues. CDR3 nucleotide sequence: TGTGCCAGCAGCGATAGGACAGGGGTGGGCGATGAGCAGTTCTTC. It codes for CASSDRTGVGDEQFF.